The sequence of this TCR beta chain was determined in a study of cytomegalovirus exposure and HLA in healthy donors. Among the donors, all were healthy bone marrow donors. Points on this clone: Its target is not known.

PCR was performed using 60 Vbeta and 13 Jbeta primers. Assay: immunoSEQ multiplex PCR; the TCRdb copy retains only in-frame clones and omits some. This sample has approximately 100,000 clones; around 73% occur once, and the top ten carry approximately 8.4%. General study points: Three chains tied to CMV proved CMV antigen-specific in vitro. Rarity held for most TCR sequences, but there were some public TCRs that occurred in many donors. Later on, a genetic analysis was performed. It linked a missense variant in DCLRE1C with V- and J-gene trimming of TCR beta.

Sequenced input: PBMCs. This TCR was recovered from a man between 35 and 55 years old in good health and CMV-seronegative.

The CDR3 protein is CAWSRDRTGLYNEQFF. The DNA for the CDR3 is TGTGCCTGGAGTCGGGATAGGACAGGGCTTTACAATGAGCAGTTCTTC. V usage is TRBV30 and J usage is TRBJ2-1, with 8 bases that match TRBD1. The CDR3 sequence is 16 residues long. Germline CDR1 is GTSNPN and CDR2 is SVGIG (reference sequence). J lost 4 bases, V lost 2 bases, and 10 bases had no gene match.